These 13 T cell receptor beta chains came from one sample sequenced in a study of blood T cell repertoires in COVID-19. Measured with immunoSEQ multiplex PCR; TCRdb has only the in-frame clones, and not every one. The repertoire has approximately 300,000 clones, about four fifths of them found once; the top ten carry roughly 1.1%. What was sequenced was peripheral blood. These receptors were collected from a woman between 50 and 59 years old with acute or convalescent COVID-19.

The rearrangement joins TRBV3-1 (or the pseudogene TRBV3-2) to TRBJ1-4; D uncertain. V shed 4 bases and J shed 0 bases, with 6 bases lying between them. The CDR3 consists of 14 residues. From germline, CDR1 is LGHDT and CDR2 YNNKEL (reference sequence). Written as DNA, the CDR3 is TGTGCCAGCAGCCCCACAGCAACTAATGAAAAACTGTTTTTT. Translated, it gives CASSPTATNEKLFF.

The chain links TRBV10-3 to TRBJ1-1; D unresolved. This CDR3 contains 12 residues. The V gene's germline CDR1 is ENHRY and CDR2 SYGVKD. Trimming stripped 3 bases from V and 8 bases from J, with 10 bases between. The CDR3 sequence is CAISDGGSEAFF. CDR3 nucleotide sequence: TGTGCCATCAGTGATGGAGGGTCCGAAGCTTTCTTT.

The CDR3 is CASSGDSAYSPLHF. CDR3 sequence (DNA): TGTGCCAGCAGCGGGGACAGTGCCTATTCACCCCTCCACTTT. The J gene is TRBJ1-6, the V gene TRBV2, with 7 nucleotides matching TRBD1. The CDR3 is made up of 14 amino acids. Looked up from germline, CDR1 is SNHLY and CDR2 is FYNNEI. V dropped 6 bases and J dropped 8; count of bases not matched to a gene: 7.

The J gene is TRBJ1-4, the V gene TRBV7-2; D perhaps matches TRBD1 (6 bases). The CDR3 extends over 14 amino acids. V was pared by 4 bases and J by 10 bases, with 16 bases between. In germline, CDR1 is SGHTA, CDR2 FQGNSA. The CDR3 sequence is CASSSREGEGKLFF. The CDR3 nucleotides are TGTGCCAGCAGCTCCCGCGAGGGGGAGGGAAAACTGTTTTTT.

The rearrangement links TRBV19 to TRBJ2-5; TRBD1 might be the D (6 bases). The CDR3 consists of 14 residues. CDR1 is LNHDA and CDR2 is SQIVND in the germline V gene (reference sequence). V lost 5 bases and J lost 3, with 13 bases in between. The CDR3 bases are TGTGCCAGTAGTCTCCGGGACAAAAAAGAGACCCAGTACTTC. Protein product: CASSLRDKKETQYF.

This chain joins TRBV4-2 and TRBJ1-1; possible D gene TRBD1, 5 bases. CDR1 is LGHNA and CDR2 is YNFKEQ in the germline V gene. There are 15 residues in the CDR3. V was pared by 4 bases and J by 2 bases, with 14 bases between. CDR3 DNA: TGTGCCAGCAGCCGGACAATGCAGGGCAACACTGAAGCTTTCTTT. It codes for CASSRTMQGNTEAFF.

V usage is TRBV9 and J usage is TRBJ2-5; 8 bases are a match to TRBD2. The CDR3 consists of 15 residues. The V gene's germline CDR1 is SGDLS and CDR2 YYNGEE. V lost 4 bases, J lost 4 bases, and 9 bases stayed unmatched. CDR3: CASSTQAGEVETQYF. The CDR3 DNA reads TGTGCCAGCAGCACCCAAGCGGGAGAGGTAGAGACCCAGTACTTC.

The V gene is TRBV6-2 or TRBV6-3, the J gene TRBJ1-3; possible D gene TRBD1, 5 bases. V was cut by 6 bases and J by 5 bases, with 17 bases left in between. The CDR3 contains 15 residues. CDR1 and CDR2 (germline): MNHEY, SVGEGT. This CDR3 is CASSPRSTGRNTIYF. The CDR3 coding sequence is TGTGCCAGCAGCCCCCGGAGTACAGGCCGAAACACCATATATTTT.

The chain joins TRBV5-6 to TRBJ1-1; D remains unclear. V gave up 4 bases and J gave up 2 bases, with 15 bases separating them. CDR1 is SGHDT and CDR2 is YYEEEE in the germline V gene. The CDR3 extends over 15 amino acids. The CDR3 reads CASSRRLSINTEAFF. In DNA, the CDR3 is TGTGCCAGCAGCCGCAGACTCAGCATCAACACTGAAGCTTTCTTT.

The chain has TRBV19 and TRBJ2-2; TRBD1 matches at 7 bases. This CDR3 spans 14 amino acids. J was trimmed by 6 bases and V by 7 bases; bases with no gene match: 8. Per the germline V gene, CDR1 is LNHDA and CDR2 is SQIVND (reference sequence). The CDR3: CASNPGQRAGELFF. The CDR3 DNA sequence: TGTGCCAGTAATCCGGGACAGAGGGCCGGGGAGCTGTTTTTT. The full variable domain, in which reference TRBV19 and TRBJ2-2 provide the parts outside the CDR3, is DGGITQSPKYLFRKEGQNVTLSCEQNLNHDAMYWYRQDPGQGLRLIYYSQIVNDFQKGDIAEGYSVSREKKESFPLTVTSAQKNPTAFYLCASNPGQRAGELFFGEGSRLTVL.

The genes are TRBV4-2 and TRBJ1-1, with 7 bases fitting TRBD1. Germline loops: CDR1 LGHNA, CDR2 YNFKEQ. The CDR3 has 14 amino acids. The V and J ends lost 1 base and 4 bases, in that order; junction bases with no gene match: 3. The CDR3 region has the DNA TGTGCCAGCAGCCAAGGACAGGGAGCCACTGAAGCTTTCTTT. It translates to CASSQGQGATEAFF.

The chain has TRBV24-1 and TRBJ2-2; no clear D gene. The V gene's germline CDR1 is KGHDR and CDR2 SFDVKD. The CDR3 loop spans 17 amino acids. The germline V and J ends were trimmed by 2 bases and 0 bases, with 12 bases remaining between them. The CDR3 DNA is TGTGCCACCAGTGATTCGTCATACAAAGCGAACACCGGGGAGCTGTTTTTT. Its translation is CATSDSSYKANTGELFF.

The CDR3 loop is CAISESGSGQPQHF. The CDR3, as DNA: TGTGCCATCAGCGAATCAGGGTCCGGTCAGCCCCAGCATTTT. This chain connects TRBV10-3 to TRBJ1-5; D perhaps matches TRBD1 (5 bases). The CDR3 loop spans 14 amino acids. Germline V CDR1 and CDR2: ENHRY, SYGVKD. Trimming cost V 6 bases and J 6 bases, with 15 bases left between them.